This T cell receptor (beta chain) originates from a study of T cell responses to AZD1222 COVID-19 vaccine. Study as a whole: Second-dose intervals near 4 or 12 weeks were combined. Findings and caveats of the study: There were repertoire samples only from the period after the peak T cell response. Mostly white British, mostly female donors; authors suggested clonal diversity may be underestimated. Spike-wide vaccine-associated CD4 TCRs dominated at 160-218 and 743-854.

The CDR3 is made up of 15 amino acids. Germline loops: CDR1 SGHTA, CDR2 FQGNSA. Trimming pared 8 bases from V and 4 bases from J, leaving 20 bases between. The count of this clone is one. What it recognizes is unknown. This table comes from immunoSEQ multiplex PCR, and its TCRdb copy is limited to in-frame clones, with some not included. This table holds some 140,000 clones, roughly 90% found once. The rearrangement links TRBV7-2 to TRBJ1-1; possible D gene TRBD1, 6 bases. The specimen comprised peripheral blood, sampled on day 0 of AZD1222 vaccination. This clonotype was obtained from an adult in good health. The CDR3 DNA follows: TGTGCCAGCTCAGGGGCCCTCATTTCGGCCACTGAAGCTTTCTTT. Translation: CASSGALISATEAFF.